This TCR beta chain was identified during a study of T-cell memory formation after mild COVID-19. Across the whole study: Each donor largely had its own TCR clusters.

TCRdb called the 5' RACE reads again in MiXCR, with one record for every CDR3 protein. This table has a few hundred thousand distinct CDR3 sequences, about 17% appearing once. Study-wide points: Some SARS-CoV-2-responding clones were already detected in memory before infection. CD4/CD8 balance held among clones contracting day 15 to 85, and later expanders leaned CD4+. Second-wave clones that peaked on day 37 lacked confirmed SARS-CoV-2 specificity.

The CDR3 is 17 amino acids. Trimming pared 2 bases from V and 5 bases from J, leaving 20 bases between. Germline V lookup: CDR1 MNHEY, CDR2 SMNVEV (reference sequence). As to this clonotype: Its antigen is undetermined.

The chain combines TRBV27 with TRBJ2-3, with TRBD2 as a possible D gene (7 bases). This receptor was identified in a man between 18 and 29 years old who had mild COVID-19 (a few samples of this study predate the infection). Cell type and time point are not known. The sample taken for sequencing was PBMCs or a T cell subset sorted from them (not recorded which). CDR3 bases: TGTGCCAGCAGTTTACTTCTTCCGGGGGGCGCGGAAGATACGCAGTATTTT. Translated, it gives CASSLLLPGGAEDTQYF.